The text below deals with one T cell receptor beta chain. The data were taken from a study of identical twins. The V gene end was trimmed by 3 bases and the J gene end by 1 base; junction bases not matched to a gene: 5. Germline V gene sequence: CDR1 SGHRS, CDR2 YFSETQ. The CDR3 runs 15 residues. TCRdb called the 5' RACE reads again in MiXCR, with one record for every CDR3 protein. Of about 810,000 distinct CDR3 sequences in the sample, 10% to 15% are singletons; the top ten hold about 1.5%. These sequences were also reported in another study, on yellow fever vaccine responses in identical twins.

The sequence was collected from a woman aged 18 to 35 in good health. Sequencing input: PBMCs. The V and J genes are TRBV5-1 and TRBJ2-7; TRBD2 matches at 9 bases. Here the CDR3 reads CASSSGTSPSYEQYF. The CDR3 DNA reads as TGCGCCAGCAGCTCAGGGACTAGCCCATCCTACGAGCAGTACTTC.